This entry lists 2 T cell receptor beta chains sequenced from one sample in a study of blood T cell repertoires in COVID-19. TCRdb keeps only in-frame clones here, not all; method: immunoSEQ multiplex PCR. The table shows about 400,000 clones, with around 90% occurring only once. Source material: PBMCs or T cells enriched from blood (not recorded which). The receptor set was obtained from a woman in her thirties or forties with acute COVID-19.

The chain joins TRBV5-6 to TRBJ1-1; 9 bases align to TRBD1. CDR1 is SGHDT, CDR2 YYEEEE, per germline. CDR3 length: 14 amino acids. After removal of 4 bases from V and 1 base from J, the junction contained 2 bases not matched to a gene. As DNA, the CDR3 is TGTGCCAGCAGCGCGGACAGGGGGAACACTGAAGCTTTCTTT. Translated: CASSADRGNTEAFF.

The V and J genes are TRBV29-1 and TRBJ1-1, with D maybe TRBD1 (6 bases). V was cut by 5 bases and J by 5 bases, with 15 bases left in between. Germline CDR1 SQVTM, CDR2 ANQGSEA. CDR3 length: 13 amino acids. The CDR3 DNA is TGCAGCGTTCGCGGTGCACAGGGAACTGAAGCTTTCTTT. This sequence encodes CSVRGAQGTEAFF.